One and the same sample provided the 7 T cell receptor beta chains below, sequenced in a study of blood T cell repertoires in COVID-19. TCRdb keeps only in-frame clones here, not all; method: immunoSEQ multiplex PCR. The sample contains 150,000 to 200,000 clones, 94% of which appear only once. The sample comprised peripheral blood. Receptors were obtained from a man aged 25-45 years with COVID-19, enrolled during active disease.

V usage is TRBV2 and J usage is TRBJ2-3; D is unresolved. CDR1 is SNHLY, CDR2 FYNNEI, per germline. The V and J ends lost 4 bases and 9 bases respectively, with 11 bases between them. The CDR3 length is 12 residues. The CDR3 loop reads CASSAVSPTQYF. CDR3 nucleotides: TGTGCCAGCAGTGCCGTAAGCCCAACGCAGTATTTT.

The CDR3 loop is CASSPQSGKGGGELFF. CDR3 nucleotides: TGTGCCAGCAGCCCCCAATCGGGGAAAGGCGGCGGGGAGCTGTTTTTT. This rearrangement joins TRBV2 to TRBJ2-2; D might be TRBD2 (5 bases). The CDR3 is 16 residues long. Trimming shortened V by 6 bases and J by 7 bases, and 21 bases separated the two germline ends. Germline assignment: CDR1 SNHLY and CDR2 FYNNEI.

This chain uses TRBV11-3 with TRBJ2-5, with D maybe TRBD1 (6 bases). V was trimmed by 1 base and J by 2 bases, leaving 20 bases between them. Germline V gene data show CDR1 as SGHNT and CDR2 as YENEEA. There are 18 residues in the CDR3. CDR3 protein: CASSLGGSRAQGQETQYF. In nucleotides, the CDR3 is TGTGCCAGCAGCTTAGGGGGCTCGCGGGCCCAGGGGCAAGAGACCCAGTACTTC.

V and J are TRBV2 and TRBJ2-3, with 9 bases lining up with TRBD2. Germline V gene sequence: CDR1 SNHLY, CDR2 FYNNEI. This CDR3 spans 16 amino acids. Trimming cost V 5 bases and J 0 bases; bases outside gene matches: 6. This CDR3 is CASSPNGLASTDTQYF. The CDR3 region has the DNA TGTGCCAGCAGTCCTAACGGACTAGCGAGCACAGATACGCAGTATTTT.

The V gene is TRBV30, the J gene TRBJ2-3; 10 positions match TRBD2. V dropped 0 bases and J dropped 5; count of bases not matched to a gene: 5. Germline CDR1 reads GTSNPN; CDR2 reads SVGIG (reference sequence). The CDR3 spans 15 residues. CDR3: CAWSVQRGGRDTQYF. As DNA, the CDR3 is TGTGCCTGGAGTGTTCAGCGGGGGGGCCGAGATACGCAGTATTTT.

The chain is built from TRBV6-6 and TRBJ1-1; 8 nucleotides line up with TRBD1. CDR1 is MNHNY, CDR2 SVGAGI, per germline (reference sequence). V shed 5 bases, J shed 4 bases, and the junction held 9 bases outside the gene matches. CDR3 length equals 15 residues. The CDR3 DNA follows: TGTGCCAGCAGTAAGACAGGGGCCAGGGGCACTGAAGCTTTCTTT. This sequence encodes CASSKTGARGTEAFF.

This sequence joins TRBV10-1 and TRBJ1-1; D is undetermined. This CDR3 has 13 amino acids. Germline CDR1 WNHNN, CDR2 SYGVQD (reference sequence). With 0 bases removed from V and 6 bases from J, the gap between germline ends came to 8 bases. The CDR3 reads CASSESEGAEAFF. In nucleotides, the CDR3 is TGCGCCAGCAGTGAGTCAGAGGGCGCTGAAGCTTTCTTT.